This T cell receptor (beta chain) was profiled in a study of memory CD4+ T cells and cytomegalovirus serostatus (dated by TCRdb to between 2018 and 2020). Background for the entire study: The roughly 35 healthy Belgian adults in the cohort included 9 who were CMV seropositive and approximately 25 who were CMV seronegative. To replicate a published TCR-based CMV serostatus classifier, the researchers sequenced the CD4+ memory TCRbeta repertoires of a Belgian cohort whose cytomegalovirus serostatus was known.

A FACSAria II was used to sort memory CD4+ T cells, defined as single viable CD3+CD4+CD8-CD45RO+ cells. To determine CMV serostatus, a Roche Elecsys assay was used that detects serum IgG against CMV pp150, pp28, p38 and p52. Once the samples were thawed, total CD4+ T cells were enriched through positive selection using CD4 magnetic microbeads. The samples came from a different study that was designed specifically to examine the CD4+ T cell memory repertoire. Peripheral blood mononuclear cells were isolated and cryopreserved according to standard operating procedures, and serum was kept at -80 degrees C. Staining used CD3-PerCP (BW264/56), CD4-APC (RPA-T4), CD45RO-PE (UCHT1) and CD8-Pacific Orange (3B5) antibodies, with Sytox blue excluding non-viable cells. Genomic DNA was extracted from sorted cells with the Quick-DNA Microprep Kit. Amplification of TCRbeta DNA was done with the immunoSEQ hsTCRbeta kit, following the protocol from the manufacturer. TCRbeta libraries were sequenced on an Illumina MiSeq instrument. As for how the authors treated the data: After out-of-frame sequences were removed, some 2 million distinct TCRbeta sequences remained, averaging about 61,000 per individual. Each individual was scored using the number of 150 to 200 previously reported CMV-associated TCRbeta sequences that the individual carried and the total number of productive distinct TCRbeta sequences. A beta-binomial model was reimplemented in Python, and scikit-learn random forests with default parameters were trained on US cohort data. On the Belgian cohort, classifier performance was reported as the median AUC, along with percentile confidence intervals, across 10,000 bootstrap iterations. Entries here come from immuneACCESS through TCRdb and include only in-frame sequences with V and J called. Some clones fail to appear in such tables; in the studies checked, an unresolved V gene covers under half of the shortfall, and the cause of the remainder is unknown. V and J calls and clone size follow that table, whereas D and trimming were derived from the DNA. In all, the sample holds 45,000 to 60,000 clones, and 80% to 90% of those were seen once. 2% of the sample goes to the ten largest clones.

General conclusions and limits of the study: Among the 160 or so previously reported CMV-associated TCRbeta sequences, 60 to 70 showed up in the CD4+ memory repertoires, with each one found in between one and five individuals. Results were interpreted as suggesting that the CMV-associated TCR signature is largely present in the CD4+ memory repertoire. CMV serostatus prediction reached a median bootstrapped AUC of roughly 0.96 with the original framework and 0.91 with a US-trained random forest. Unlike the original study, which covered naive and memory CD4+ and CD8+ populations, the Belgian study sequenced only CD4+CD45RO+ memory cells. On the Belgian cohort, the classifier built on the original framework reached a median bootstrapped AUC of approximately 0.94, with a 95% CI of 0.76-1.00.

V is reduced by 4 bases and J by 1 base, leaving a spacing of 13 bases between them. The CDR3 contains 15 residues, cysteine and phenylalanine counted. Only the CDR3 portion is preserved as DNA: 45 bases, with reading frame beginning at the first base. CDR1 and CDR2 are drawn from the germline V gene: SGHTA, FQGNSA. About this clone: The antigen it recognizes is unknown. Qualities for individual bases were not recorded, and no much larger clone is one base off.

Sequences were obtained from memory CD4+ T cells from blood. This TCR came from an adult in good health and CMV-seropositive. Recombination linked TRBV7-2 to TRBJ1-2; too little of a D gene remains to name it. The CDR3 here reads CASSSSAGDNYGYTF. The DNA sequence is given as TGTGCCAGCAGCTCCTCGGCAGGAGATAACTATGGCTACACCTTC. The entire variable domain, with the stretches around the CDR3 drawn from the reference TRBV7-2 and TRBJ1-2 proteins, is GAGVSQSPSNKVTEKGKDVELRCDPISGHTALYWYRQSLGQGLEFLIYFQGNSAPDKSGLPSDRFSAERTGGSVSTLTIQRTQQEDSAVYLCASSSSAGDNYGYTFGSGTRLTVV.